Sequencing of this TCR beta chain was carried out in a study of response to subunit inactivated influenza vaccine. This clonotype was recorded many times. This CDR3 region has 16 residues. Germline-derived CDR1 and CDR2 are ENHRY and SYGVKD. Trimming removed 4 bases at V and 0 bases at J, with 15 bases between. TCRdb processed the RT-PCR reads anew with MiXCR; each CDR3 protein has one entry. The top ten hold roughly 2.8% of the sample, which has just under 550,000 distinct CDR3 sequences, roughly 25% seen once. The data were also submitted as part of a second study, on T cells expressing NK-cell markers. That paper notes: For TCR beta, cDNA was produced by 5'RACE template switching with UMIs. Serological testing identified seven of the eight sequenced donors as HCMV-seropositive and one as seronegative. No clear determination of HCMV specificity was made for expanded NKG2C+ T cell clones.

This rearrangement joins TRBV10-3 to TRBJ1-2; D is possibly TRBD1 (6 bases). The clonotype was recovered from a man in his fifties who received an inactivated influenza vaccine. Sequenced material: CD4+ T cells sorted from PBMCs, taken less than 13 days after vaccination. The DNA for the CDR3 is TGTGCCATCAGTGGGACCCGGGACACAACTAACTATGGCTACACCTTC. This sequence encodes CAISGTRDTTNYGYTF.